Listed here are 25 T cell receptor beta chains from one sample, sequenced in a study of T cell responses to AZD1222 COVID-19 vaccine. TCRdb keeps only in-frame clones here, not all; method: immunoSEQ multiplex PCR. The repertoire holds 65,000 to 85,000 clones, with around four fifths as singletons. Sequenced material: peripheral blood, taken on day 0 of AZD1222 vaccination. These receptor sequences come from an adult in good health.

This clone was seen a few times. The chain combines TRBV9 with TRBJ1-4, with D maybe TRBD1 (6 bases). This CDR3 is built from 16 residues. The V end lost 3 bases, the J end lost 6 bases, and 18 bases lay between the germline ends. Looked up from germline, CDR1 is SGDLS and CDR2 is YYNGEE. CDR3: CASSAQETGSDEKLFF. CDR3 nucleotides: TGTGCCAGCAGCGCCCAGGAAACAGGGAGTGATGAAAAACTGTTTTTT.

The V call is TRBV28, the J call TRBJ2-4; D unclear. CDR1 and CDR2 (germline): MDHEN, SYDVKM. V gave up 7 bases and J gave up 8 bases, with 15 bases separating them. This CDR3 comprises 13 residues. The CDR3 nucleotides read TGTGCCAGCACCCGGGCCGACTGGGACATTCAGTACTTC. It translates to CASTRADWDIQYF.

V is TRBV9 and J is TRBJ2-7, with 8 bases identical to TRBD1. The germline CDR1 and CDR2 sequences are SGDLS and YYNGEE. CDR3 length: 12 residues. Trimming cost V 3 bases and J 4 bases; bases outside gene matches: 0. As DNA, the CDR3 is TGTGCCAGCAGCGGACAGGGGTACGAGCAGTACTTC. Its protein is CASSGQGYEQYF.

The chain recombines TRBV7-9 with TRBJ2-1; D might be TRBD2 (5 bases). Germline values: CDR1 SEHNR, CDR2 FQNEAQ (reference sequence). There are 13 residues in the CDR3. Trimming left V 6 bases short and J 7 bases short, with 13 bases between. The CDR3 DNA reads as TGTGCCAGCAGTCCAACTAGTTCAAATGAGCAGTTCTTC. Encoded protein: CASSPTSSNEQFF.

V gene TRBV18 combines with J gene TRBJ1-1; tentative D call: TRBD1 (6 bases). V lost 5 bases and J 1 base, leaving 8 bases between the germline ends. There are 13 residues in the CDR3. Germline V lookup: CDR1 KGHSH, CDR2 LQKENI. The CDR3 here is CASSMTGNTEAFF. CDR3 DNA sequence: TGTGCCAGCTCAATGACAGGGAACACTGAAGCTTTCTTT.

V and J are TRBV27 and TRBJ1-5; D ambiguous. The germline gives CDR1 MNHEY, CDR2 SMNVEV (reference sequence). The V end was cut by 5 bases, the J end by 6 bases, with 11 bases between. The CDR3 runs 13 residues. The CDR3, as DNA: TGTGCCAGCAGTCCCTATAATGGTCAGCCCCAGCATTTT. Its protein is CASSPYNGQPQHF.

V and J are TRBV30 and TRBJ2-7; 9 bases are a match to TRBD1. After removal of 5 bases from V and 3 bases from J, the junction contained 5 bases not matched to a gene. The CDR3 spans 13 residues. Germline CDR1 reads GTSNPN; CDR2 reads SVGIG (reference sequence). The CDR3 DNA reads as TGTGCCTGGTCCCGGGACAGGGACTACGAGCAGTACTTC. It encodes CAWSRDRDYEQYF. Using reference TRBV30 and TRBJ2-7 for the parts outside the CDR3, the full variable domain is SQTIHQWPATLVQPVGSPLSLECTVEGTSNPNLYWYRQAAGRGLQLLFYSVGIGQISSEVPQNLSASRPQDRQFILSSKKLLLSDSGFYLCAWSRDRDYEQYFGPGTRLTVT.

The rearrangement joins TRBV6-5 to TRBJ1-1; TRBD1 aligns across 10 bases. The length of the CDR3 is 13 residues. Germline CDR1 is MNHEY and CDR2 is SVGAGI. The trim removed 2 bases at V and 11 bases at J, leaving 5 bases unmatched. CDR3 residues: CASSYQTGGRAFF. The CDR3 DNA reads as TGTGCCAGCAGTTACCAGACAGGGGGCCGGGCTTTCTTT.

This rearrangement joins TRBV4-3 to TRBJ1-5, with TRBD1 identical over 9 bases. The V gene's germline CDR1 is LGHNA and CDR2 YSLEER. The ends lost 0 bases at V and 3 bases at J; junction bases unmatched: 9. The CDR3 sequence is 18 residues long. The chain's CDR3 is CASSQDFFGTGNNQPQHF. The CDR3 nucleotides are TGCGCCAGCAGCCAAGATTTCTTCGGGACAGGGAACAATCAGCCCCAGCATTTT.

This clone came up once. V gene TRBV7-3 combines with J gene TRBJ2-2, with 7 bases lining up with TRBD2. Per germline, CDR1 SGHTA and CDR2 FQGTGA. V lost 5 bases, J lost 0 bases, and 6 bases stayed unmatched. This CDR3 contains 16 residues. CDR3 region: CASSLTGGTNTGELFF. CDR3 nucleotide sequence: TGTGCCAGCAGCCTCACGGGGGGAACGAACACCGGGGAGCTGTTTTTT.

The rearrangement uses TRBV27 and TRBJ2-7; 8 bases are a match to TRBD2. The V segment lost 7 bases and the J segment 2 bases; nucleotides outside the gene matches: 10. Germline V gene data show CDR1 as MNHEY and CDR2 as SMNVEV (reference sequence). This CDR3 spans 15 amino acids. The CDR3 loop is CASNRGTGGTYEQYF. CDR3 nucleotides: TGTGCCAGCAATCGAGGGACGGGAGGGACCTACGAGCAGTACTTC.

The rearrangement links TRBV4-3 to TRBJ2-1, with 9 bases that match TRBD2. The J segment lost 8 bases and the V segment lost 1 base, leaving 9 bases of the junction unmatched. Looked up from germline, CDR1 is LGHNA and CDR2 is YSLEER. The CDR3 covers 16 residues. The CDR3 DNA reads as TGCGCCAGCAGCCAAGTGAGCGGGACTAGCACCCATGAGCAGTTCTTC. Protein: CASSQVSGTSTHEQFF.

This chain connects TRBV18 to TRBJ2-7, with unresolved D. The CDR3 is made up of 12 amino acids. CDR1 KGHSH and CDR2 LQKENI come from the germline V gene. Trimming left V 5 bases short and J 2 bases short, with 7 bases between. The CDR3 sequence: CASSSVAYEQYF. In DNA, the CDR3 is TGTGCCAGCTCATCCGTCGCCTACGAGCAGTACTTC.

V and J are TRBV7-2 and TRBJ1-2, with a tentative D call TRBD1 (5 bases). Trimming pared 7 bases from V and 3 bases from J, leaving 18 bases between. This CDR3 spans 15 amino acids. Germline assignment: CDR1 SGHTA and CDR2 FQGNSA. This chain's CDR3 is CASTPMVGEDYGYTF. The CDR3 DNA reads TGTGCCAGCACCCCCATGGTGGGGGAAGACTATGGCTACACCTTC.

J is TRBJ2-7 and V is TRBV3-1 (or the pseudogene TRBV3-2), with 7 bases aligning to TRBD1. V lost 4 bases and J lost 1; bases outside the gene matches: 7. Per the germline V gene, CDR1 is LGHDT and CDR2 is YNNKEL (reference sequence). This CDR3 is built from 15 residues. DNA of the CDR3: TGTGCCAGCAGCCTTGACAGGGTTTCTTCCTACGAGCAGTACTTC. Translated, it gives CASSLDRVSSYEQYF.

This clone was detected only once. The DNA for the CDR3 is TGTGCCAGTAGTAGGGGACAGACCGGGGAGCTGTTTTTT. Translated: CASSRGQTGELFF. The chain couples TRBV19 to TRBJ2-2; 7 positions match TRBD1. CDR1 LNHDA and CDR2 SQIVND come from the germline V gene (reference sequence). CDR3 length: 13 amino acids. The V segment lost 4 bases and the J segment 5 bases; nucleotides outside the gene matches: 1.

The rearrangement joins TRBV27 to TRBJ2-7, with D hard to call. V was trimmed by 7 bases and J by 3 bases, leaving 19 bases between them. The CDR3 contains 15 residues. Looked up from germline, CDR1 is MNHEY and CDR2 is SMNVEV (reference sequence). CDR3 sequence: CASTRRLSIGYEQYF. CDR3 nucleotides: TGTGCCAGCACCAGACGGCTTTCGATAGGCTACGAGCAGTACTTC.

This sequence joins TRBV6-1 and TRBJ1-2, with D perhaps matching TRBD1 (5 bases). V dropped 6 bases and J dropped 5 bases, with 16 bases sitting between them. Per the germline V gene, CDR1 is MNHNS and CDR2 is SASEGT. The CDR3 sequence is 14 residues long. CDR3: CASSSMVGGYGYTF. CDR3 coding DNA: TGTGCCAGCAGCTCCATGGTGGGGGGGTATGGCTACACCTTC.

V usage is TRBV28 and J usage is TRBJ1-2, with D possibly being TRBD1 (6 bases). The length of the CDR3 is 14 residues. Germline lookup yields CDR1 MDHEN and CDR2 SYDVKM. The V end lost 6 bases, the J end lost 4 bases, and 15 bases lay between the germline ends. CDR3 coding DNA: TGTGCCAGCAGAGTACAGGGCGGGGGCTATGGCTACACCTTC. Translation: CASRVQGGGYGYTF.

The rearrangement links TRBV7-2 to TRBJ1-2, with TRBD1 matching over 7 bases. The CDR3 loop spans 13 amino acids. Germline V CDR1 and CDR2: SGHTA, FQGNSA. With V trimmed by 8 bases and J by 8 bases, 11 bases remained unmatched. CDR3: CASSDTQGWGYTF. In DNA, the CDR3 is TGTGCCAGCTCCGACACACAGGGGTGGGGCTACACCTTC.

The chain combines TRBV11-3 with TRBJ2-2, with D perhaps matching TRBD1 or TRBD2 (6 bases each). With 3 bases removed from V and 5 bases from J, the gap between germline ends came to 16 bases. The CDR3 loop spans 16 amino acids. Per the germline V gene, CDR1 is SGHNT and CDR2 is YENEEA. The CDR3 region is CASSLDGRGGTGELFF. The CDR3 nucleotides are TGTGCCAGCAGCTTGGACGGCAGGGGAGGAACCGGGGAGCTGTTTTTT.

This clone was recorded only once. This chain joins TRBV30 and TRBJ1-3; D remains unclear. CDR3 length equals 14 residues. Germline CDR1 GTSNPN, CDR2 SVGIG (reference sequence). V lost 0 bases and J 8 bases, leaving 14 bases between the germline ends. This CDR3 is CAWSVWGAEDTIYF. CDR3 nucleotide sequence: TGTGCCTGGAGTGTATGGGGAGCCGAAGACACCATATATTTT.

CDR3 amino acids: CASSESNLAGGLKQYF. CDR3 DNA: TGCGCCAGCAGTGAGTCGAACCTAGCGGGAGGGCTGAAGCAGTACTTC. The chain uses TRBV10-2 and TRBJ2-7; 12 nucleotides agree with TRBD2. Germline V gene sequence: CDR1 WSHSY, CDR2 SAAADI. The CDR3 runs 16 residues. V lost 0 bases and J lost 8; bases outside the gene matches: 8.

This clone appeared a single time. This chain joins TRBV20-1 and TRBJ2-2, with 8 bases matching TRBD2. From germline, CDR1 is DFQATT and CDR2 SNEGSKA (reference sequence). J was trimmed by 4 bases and V by 3 bases; bases with no gene match: 4. The CDR3 is 14 amino acids. CDR3 sequence (DNA): TGCAGTGCTAGTGACGGGAGGGCCACCGGGGAGCTGTTTTTT. Translating gives CSASDGRATGELFF.

The chain combines TRBV24-1 with TRBJ1-5; maybe TRBD1 (5 bases). The germline V gene encodes CDR1 KGHDR and CDR2 SFDVKD. The V and J ends lost 0 bases and 5 bases respectively, with 13 bases between them. The length of the CDR3 is 16 residues. The CDR3 coding sequence is TGTGCCACCAGTGATTTGCGGCGGGCGGGGGATCAGCCCCAGCATTTT. Protein: CATSDLRRAGDQPQHF.